A selection of T cell receptor beta chains follows, all from one sample in a study of blood T cell repertoires in COVID-19. Produced via immunoSEQ multiplex PCR; TCRdb's table is partial and in-frame only. The table lists under 400,000 clones, about 86% of them singletons. The specimen sequenced was PBMCs or T cells enriched from blood (not recorded which). The receptor source for this set is a woman between 40 and 50 years old with acute COVID-19. Both conserved end residues are part of each CDR3. The order of the fields is clone size, D gene, J gene, V gene, CDR3 DNA, CDR3 protein. The D gene is left open where the match is weak. Clone sizes are given selectively: once, few, many, or a class where the clone is expanded.

clone_size: -; d_call: TRBD1; j_call: TRBJ1-2; v_call: TRBV7-8; cdr3_nt: TGTGCCAGCAGCTTAAGACAGGGGGGCGGCTACACCTTC; cdr3_aa: CASSLRQGGGYTF
clone_size: -; d_call: TRBD1; j_call: TRBJ2-1; v_call: TRBV28; cdr3_nt: TGTGCCAGCAGCAACAGGGGATACAATGAGCAGTTCTTC; cdr3_aa: CASSNRGYNEQFF
clone_size: -; d_call: -; j_call: TRBJ2-1; v_call: TRBV28; cdr3_nt: TGTGCCAGCAGTCCCCCTAACTGGGGCTATGAGCAGTTCTTC; cdr3_aa: CASSPPNWGYEQFF
clone_size: -; d_call: -; j_call: TRBJ1-2; v_call: TRBV3-1/TRBV3-2; cdr3_nt: TGTGCCAGCAGCCAAGTAGGTCAGGGTGTTCGCTACACCTTC; cdr3_aa: CASSQVGQGVRYTF
clone_size: -; d_call: -; j_call: TRBJ2-1; v_call: TRBV7-9; cdr3_nt: TGTGCCAGCAGCCCCGACAGGGAGCAGTTCTTC; cdr3_aa: CASSPDREQFF
clone_size: -; d_call: TRBD2; j_call: TRBJ2-2; v_call: TRBV3-1/TRBV3-2; cdr3_nt: TGTGCCAGCAGCCAAGTAGCGGGGGGCAGAGTCGGGGAGCTGTTTTTT; cdr3_aa: CASSQVAGGRVGELFF
clone_size: few; d_call: TRBD1; j_call: TRBJ1-1; v_call: TRBV12-3/TRBV12-4; cdr3_nt: TGTGCCAGCAGTCGCGACAGGGGAAGAGGAACTTTCTTT; cdr3_aa: CASSRDRGRGTFF
clone_size: -; d_call: -; j_call: TRBJ1-1; v_call: TRBV28; cdr3_nt: TGTGCCAGCAGTTTGCCCTCCGGACAGCTGAACACTGAAGCTTTCTTT; cdr3_aa: CASSLPSGQLNTEAFF
clone_size: -; d_call: -; j_call: TRBJ1-2; v_call: TRBV3-1/TRBV3-2; cdr3_nt: TGTGCCAGCAGCCCGCGGGACGGGAGAGGAAACTATGGCTACACCTTC; cdr3_aa: CASSPRDGRGNYGYTF
clone_size: few; d_call: TRBD1; j_call: TRBJ2-7; v_call: TRBV6-4; cdr3_nt: TGTGCCAGCACCGGACAGGGACCCCTAGGGCAGTACTTC; cdr3_aa: CASTGQGPLGQYF
clone_size: -; d_call: -; j_call: TRBJ2-1; v_call: TRBV7-2; cdr3_nt: TGTGCCAGCAGTCTACAGGGCCGGAATGAGCAGTTCTTC; cdr3_aa: CASSLQGRNEQFF
clone_size: few; d_call: -; j_call: TRBJ1-5; v_call: TRBV19; cdr3_nt: TGTGCCAGTAGTATATGGGGAGACGGTCAGCCCCAGCATTTT; cdr3_aa: CASSIWGDGQPQHF
clone_size: -; d_call: TRBD1; j_call: TRBJ2-6; v_call: TRBV15; cdr3_nt: TGTGCCACCAGTACAGGGGGCTCTGGGGCCAACGTCCTGACTTTC; cdr3_aa: CATSTGGSGANVLTF
clone_size: -; d_call: -; j_call: TRBJ2-5; v_call: TRBV4-3; cdr3_nt: TGCGCCAGCAGCCAAGATAACGGGGGAGGTGGAGAGACCCAGTACTTC; cdr3_aa: CASSQDNGGGGETQYF
clone_size: -; d_call: -; j_call: TRBJ2-3; v_call: TRBV3-1/TRBV3-2; cdr3_nt: TGTGCCAGCAGCCAAGTCGGAACGGAGACTAGCACAGATACGCAGTATTTT; cdr3_aa: CASSQVGTETSTDTQYF
clone_size: -; d_call: -; j_call: TRBJ1-1; v_call: TRBV7-2; cdr3_nt: TGTGCCAGCAGCTCCATCGCCGGGGCGGGGGCTTTCTTT; cdr3_aa: CASSSIAGAGAFF
clone_size: -; d_call: TRBD1; j_call: TRBJ1-2; v_call: TRBV6-5; cdr3_nt: TGTGCCAGCAGTAGCGGACAGGAATATGGCTACACCTTC; cdr3_aa: CASSSGQEYGYTF
clone_size: once; d_call: TRBD2; j_call: TRBJ2-3; v_call: TRBV7-2; cdr3_nt: TGTGCCAGCAGCTACCCGGGACTAGCCTATACGCAGTATTTT; cdr3_aa: CASSYPGLAYTQYF
clone_size: -; d_call: -; j_call: TRBJ2-4; v_call: TRBV6-2/TRBV6-3; cdr3_nt: TGTGCCAGCAGTCGCTCAGACAGGCTCGTAGCCAAAAACATTCAGTACTTC; cdr3_aa: CASSRSDRLVAKNIQYF
clone_size: -; d_call: -; j_call: TRBJ1-2; v_call: TRBV6-5; cdr3_nt: TGTGCCAGCAGTTACTTGGGCACGGAATATGGCTACACCTTC; cdr3_aa: CASSYLGTEYGYTF
clone_size: -; d_call: -; j_call: TRBJ2-3; v_call: TRBV10-1; cdr3_nt: TGCGCCAGCAGTGAGCTCTTAGGGGACTGCACAGATACGCAGTATTTT; cdr3_aa: CASSELLGDCTDTQYF
clone_size: -; d_call: TRBD2; j_call: TRBJ2-3; v_call: TRBV3-1/TRBV3-2; cdr3_nt: TGTGCCAGCAGCCAAGATTATCCTAGCGGGAGAGGCACAGATACGCAGTATTTT; cdr3_aa: CASSQDYPSGRGTDTQYF
clone_size: -; d_call: -; j_call: TRBJ2-7; v_call: TRBV6-5; cdr3_nt: TGTGCCAGCAGTCCGCATCGGGGTGGCTACGAGCAGTACTTC; cdr3_aa: CASSPHRGGYEQYF
clone_size: once; d_call: -; j_call: TRBJ1-6; v_call: TRBV25-1; cdr3_nt: TGTGCCAGCAGTCCCCGGCAGGGCGACAATTCACCCCTCCACTTT; cdr3_aa: CASSPRQGDNSPLHF
clone_size: -; d_call: -; j_call: TRBJ1-4; v_call: TRBV7-8; cdr3_nt: TGTGCCAGCAGCCCCCGCGGACTGCTAAATGAAAAACTGTTTTTT; cdr3_aa: CASSPRGLLNEKLFF
clone_size: -; d_call: -; j_call: TRBJ1-2; v_call: TRBV23-1; cdr3_nt: TGCGCCAGCAGTCAAGCGGGGGACTATGGCTACACCTTC; cdr3_aa: CASSQAGDYGYTF
clone_size: -; d_call: -; j_call: TRBJ2-5; v_call: TRBV7-2; cdr3_nt: TGTGCCAGCAGCGTGTGGCCCCAAGAGACCCAGTACTTC; cdr3_aa: CASSVWPQETQYF
clone_size: -; d_call: -; j_call: TRBJ1-6; v_call: TRBV5-1; cdr3_nt: TGCGCCAGCAGCCCGAGAAGCCAGGTAGGAGGTTCCAATAATTCACCCCTCCACTTT; cdr3_aa: CASSPRSQVGGSNNSPLHF
clone_size: -; d_call: -; j_call: TRBJ2-2; v_call: TRBV3-1/TRBV3-2; cdr3_nt: TGTGCCAGCAGCCCGCTGGCAGGGCCCACCGGGGAGCTGTTTTTT; cdr3_aa: CASSPLAGPTGELFF
clone_size: -; d_call: -; j_call: TRBJ1-1; v_call: TRBV18; cdr3_nt: TGTGCCAGCTCCGGGCCGGGGGACACTGAAGCTTTCTTT; cdr3_aa: CASSGPGDTEAFF
clone_size: -; d_call: TRBD1; j_call: TRBJ2-2; v_call: TRBV19; cdr3_nt: TGTGCCAGTGAGACAGGGGTGGACACCGGGGAGCTGTTTTTT; cdr3_aa: CASETGVDTGELFF
clone_size: once; d_call: -; j_call: TRBJ2-1; v_call: TRBV7-2; cdr3_nt: TGTGCCAGCAGCTTATACGGCTTCGGACAGACCGAGCAGTTCTTC; cdr3_aa: CASSLYGFGQTEQFF
clone_size: -; d_call: TRBD1; j_call: TRBJ2-3; v_call: TRBV6-2/TRBV6-3; cdr3_nt: TGTGCCAGCAGCCAACGGGGCACAGGGGCTTATGGTACGCAGTATTTT; cdr3_aa: CASSQRGTGAYGTQYF
clone_size: -; d_call: -; j_call: TRBJ1-1; v_call: TRBV7-9; cdr3_nt: TGTGCCAGCAGAAGGGAGGTGTCTAGCGGTGAAGCTTTCTTT; cdr3_aa: CASRREVSSGEAFF
clone_size: once; d_call: -; j_call: TRBJ1-1; v_call: TRBV3-1/TRBV3-2; cdr3_nt: TGTGCCAGCAGCCCCCGCGGCAGGGTGCGAACTGAAGCTTTCTTT; cdr3_aa: CASSPRGRVRTEAFF
clone_size: -; d_call: -; j_call: TRBJ1-3; v_call: TRBV6-5; cdr3_nt: TGTGCCAGCAGCAAAGGCAGGGTCTCTGGAAACACCATATATTTT; cdr3_aa: CASSKGRVSGNTIYF
clone_size: -; d_call: TRBD1; j_call: TRBJ2-5; v_call: TRBV30; cdr3_nt: TGTGCCTGGAGTATGGTCCCGGGACAGGGGGCGGGGGAGACCCAGTACTTC; cdr3_aa: CAWSMVPGQGAGETQYF
clone_size: -; d_call: TRBD2; j_call: TRBJ2-5; v_call: TRBV13; cdr3_nt: TGTGCCAGCAGCTTCGGACTAGCGGGGGGCCCGTACCAAGAGACCCAGTACTTC; cdr3_aa: CASSFGLAGGPYQETQYF
clone_size: -; d_call: TRBD1; j_call: TRBJ1-4; v_call: TRBV19; cdr3_nt: TGTGCCAGTAGTATTAGGGACAGGCACGGTACAACTAATGAAAAACTGTTTTTT; cdr3_aa: CASSIRDRHGTTNEKLFF
clone_size: -; d_call: TRBD1; j_call: TRBJ1-5; v_call: TRBV4-2; cdr3_nt: TGTGCCAGCAGCCAAGATTTAAGTACAGGGGGCGCGAGTTATAGCAATCAGCCCCAGCATTTT; cdr3_aa: CASSQDLSTGGASYSNQPQHF
clone_size: -; d_call: -; j_call: TRBJ1-4; v_call: TRBV19; cdr3_nt: TGTGCCAGTAGTATAGGCCCAAGGAGTGAAAAACTGTTTTTT; cdr3_aa: CASSIGPRSEKLFF
clone_size: once; d_call: -; j_call: TRBJ2-1; v_call: TRBV12-3/TRBV12-4; cdr3_nt: TGTGCCAGCCAGGGGGGAGTTCATGAGCAGTTCTTC; cdr3_aa: CASQGGVHEQFF
clone_size: -; d_call: TRBD2; j_call: TRBJ2-1; v_call: TRBV27; cdr3_nt: TGTGCCAGCGGGACTAGCGGGAGCCATGAACAGTTCTTC; cdr3_aa: CASGTSGSHEQFF
clone_size: -; d_call: TRBD1; j_call: TRBJ1-2; v_call: TRBV19; cdr3_nt: TGTGCCAGTAGTCCCCGGACAGGGGGCGCTTCCAACTATGGCTACACCTTC; cdr3_aa: CASSPRTGGASNYGYTF
clone_size: few; d_call: TRBD2; j_call: TRBJ2-5; v_call: TRBV12-3/TRBV12-4; cdr3_nt: TGTGCCAGCAGTTTAGGGGGGAGGGGGACCCAGTACTTC; cdr3_aa: CASSLGGRGTQYF
clone_size: -; d_call: TRBD1; j_call: TRBJ2-7; v_call: TRBV2; cdr3_nt: TGTGCCAGCAGTGAAGCCTTGGACAGGGGGGTCTACGAGCAGTACTTC; cdr3_aa: CASSEALDRGVYEQYF
clone_size: -; d_call: -; j_call: TRBJ1-4; v_call: TRBV10-3; cdr3_nt: TGTGCCATCCGTTCAGGGGCGTCAAATGAAAAACTGTTTTTT; cdr3_aa: CAIRSGASNEKLFF
clone_size: -; d_call: -; j_call: TRBJ2-7; v_call: TRBV5-1; cdr3_nt: TGCGCCAGCAGCTCCGCGGGGAACGGGGGAAGGGAGCAGTACTTC; cdr3_aa: CASSSAGNGGREQYF
clone_size: -; d_call: -; j_call: TRBJ1-2; v_call: TRBV5-4; cdr3_nt: TGTGCCAGCAGCTTCGACAGTAACTATGGCTACACCTTC; cdr3_aa: CASSFDSNYGYTF